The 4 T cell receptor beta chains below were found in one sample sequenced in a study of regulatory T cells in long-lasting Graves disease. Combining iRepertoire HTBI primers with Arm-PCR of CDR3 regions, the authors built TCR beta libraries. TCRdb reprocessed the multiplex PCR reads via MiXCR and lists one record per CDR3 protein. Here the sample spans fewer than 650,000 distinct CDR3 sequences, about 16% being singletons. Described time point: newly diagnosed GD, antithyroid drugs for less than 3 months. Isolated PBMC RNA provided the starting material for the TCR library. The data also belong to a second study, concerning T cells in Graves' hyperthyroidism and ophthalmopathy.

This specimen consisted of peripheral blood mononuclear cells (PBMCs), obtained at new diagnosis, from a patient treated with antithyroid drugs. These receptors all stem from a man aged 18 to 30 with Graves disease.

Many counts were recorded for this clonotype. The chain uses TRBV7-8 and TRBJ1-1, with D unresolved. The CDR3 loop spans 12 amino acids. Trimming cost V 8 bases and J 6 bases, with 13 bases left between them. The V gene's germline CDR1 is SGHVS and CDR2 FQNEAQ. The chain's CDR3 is CASGGPSAEAFF. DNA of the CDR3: TGTGCCAGCGGCGGGCCGTCGGCTGAAGCTTTCTTT.

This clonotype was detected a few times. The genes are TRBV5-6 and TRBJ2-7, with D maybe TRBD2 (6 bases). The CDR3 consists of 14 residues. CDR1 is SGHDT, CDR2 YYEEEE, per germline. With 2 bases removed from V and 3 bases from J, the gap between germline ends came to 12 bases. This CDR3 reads CASSFGSGYYEQYF. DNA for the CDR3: TGTGCCAGCAGCTTCGGGAGTGGGTACTACGAGCAGTACTTC. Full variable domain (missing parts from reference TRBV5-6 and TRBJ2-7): DAGVTQSPTHLIKTRGQQVTLRCSPKSGHDTVSWYQQALGQGPQFIFQYYEEEERQRGNFPDRFSGHQFPNYSSELNVNALLLGDSALYLCASSFGSGYYEQYFGPGTRLTVT.

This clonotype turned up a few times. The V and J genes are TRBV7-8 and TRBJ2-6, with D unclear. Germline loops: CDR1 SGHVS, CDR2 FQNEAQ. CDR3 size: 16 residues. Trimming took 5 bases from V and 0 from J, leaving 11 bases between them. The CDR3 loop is CASSVMRYSGANVLTF. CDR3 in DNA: TGTGCCAGCAGCGTAATGAGATACTCTGGGGCCAACGTCCTGACTTTC.

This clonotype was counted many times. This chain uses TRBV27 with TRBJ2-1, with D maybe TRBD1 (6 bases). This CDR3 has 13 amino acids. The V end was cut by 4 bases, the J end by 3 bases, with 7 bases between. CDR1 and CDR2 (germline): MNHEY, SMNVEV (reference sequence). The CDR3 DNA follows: TGTGCCAGCAGTTGGACAGACTACAATGAGCAGTTCTTC. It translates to CASSWTDYNEQFF.